This TCR beta chain emerged from a study of Graves' ophthalmopathy and Graves' hyperthyroidism. On the study more broadly: Stable hyperthyroid donors showed no ophthalmopathy during 18 months follow-up. Study conclusions and caveats: Cross-validated, the 13-signature model showed 87.88%/81.08% sensitivity/specificity, and 80%/75% in the test set.

Amplification from RNA transcripts yielded the TCR beta CDR3 regions. An initial RT-PCR round employing HTBI primers preceded a second-round multiplex PCR. TCRdb reprocessed the multiplex PCR reads with MiXCR, giving one entry per CDR3 protein. The sample has 450,000 to 600,000 distinct CDR3 sequences, 39% seen once. In its sample, this clonotype was seen a few times. No antigen is known for it. This CDR3 comprises 18 residues. Germline V lookup: CDR1 MGHRA, CDR2 YSYEKL. The V gene lost 0 bases and the J gene lost 8 bases, with 25 bases spanning the gap. In this cohort, patients with other autoimmune diseases, uncontrolled infections, pregnancy or lactation were excluded. Symptoms, serum thyroxine and TRAb, thyroid ultrasound, and orbital computed tomography formed the diagnostic basis.

This TCR was recovered from an adult man with Graves' hyperthyroidism. Sample: peripheral blood or thyroid tissue (not recorded which). The J gene is TRBJ1-2, the V gene TRBV4-1, with D perhaps matching TRBD1 (6 bases). CDR3 DNA: TGCGCCAGCAGCCAAGATACGTTGCGGGGGCCTGAGTCATCCGGCTACACCTTC. This translates into CASSQDTLRGPESSGYTF.